This T cell receptor beta chain comes out of a study of shared clonotypes between healthy human individuals (dated by TCRdb to 2020 to 2021). About the full investigation: Two women and three men aged 18 to 49 years were included in the cohort. For each donor, CD4 naive and CD4 memory were each run on three plates, CD8 naive on two plates, and CD8 memory on one plate. The study deeply sequenced blood TCR repertoires of several healthy adults to estimate repertoire size and the extent of clonotype sharing between individuals. To increase sequencing depth and limit assay-specific biases, different laboratories used diverse techniques to prepare libraries and sequence TCR repertoires. Between about 0.9 and 10 billion PBMCs per donor were obtained by leukapheresis.

The full study reports these points: The genetic and exposure-history diversity represented was limited by the small number of donors. Naive subsets generally had larger estimated clonotype richness than memory subsets did. Higher generation probabilities were observed for clonotypes shared by all four sorted-subset donors than for non-shared clonotypes. Based on pairwise subsampling, the degree of clonotype sharing among donors was expected to be affected by sequencing depth. Across a handful of donors, approximately 4.9% of naive CD4, approximately 3.6% of naive CD8, approximately 2.5% of memory CD4, and about 0.44% of memory CD8 clonotypes were shared. Rarefaction of sorted-subset datasets indicated incomplete sequencing despite the large sequencing depth. Sampling was restricted to blood, and TCR repertoires in tissue are likely to differ from TCR repertoires in blood.

Using the deep immunoSEQ assay, multiplex PCR amplified TCR CDR3 regions from genomic DNA. Extracted genomic DNA from each cell subset was spread evenly across all wells of several immunoSEQ 96-well plates, with each plate serving as a replicate. For sorted subsets, each replicate PCR was loaded with around 200 ng genomic DNA, equivalent to 30,000 or so T cell genomes. Purified libraries were quantified with a Qubit 3.0 fluorometer, sized on a Bioanalyzer 2100, and re-quantified with the KAPA Library Quantification kit. Each immunoSEQ 96-well plate was sequenced on its own single-read 150-cycle Illumina NextSeq 550 flow cell. In the original analysis: Because the immunoSEQ output held only junctional sequences and lacked quality scores, the filtering could not match the filtering applied to full-length reads. Sequences were annotated with PyIR, a Python wrapper for IgBLAST v1.9, using IMGT germline references to assign V/J genes and CDR3. Reads were filtered out if the reads had weak V/J assignments (E-value above 1e-6), no CDR3, stop codons, out-of-frame junctions, or ambiguous translated residues. V3J clonotypes were defined as sequences sharing an identical inferred V gene, J gene, and CDR3 amino acid sequence. Percentage overlap between repertoires was calculated by dividing the number of shared unique clonotypes by the size of the smaller repertoire. Repertoire richness was assessed with RTK rarefaction, the Chao1 estimator, and Recon v2.1 estimates of unobserved clonotypes. Generation probabilities for all TCRbeta clonotypes obtained by the gDNA method from a handful of donors were computed using OLGA. The immuneACCESS repertoire file appears here via TCRdb, limited to in-frame rearrangements. These files lack a portion of the clones; in checked studies, under half of the deficit traces to unresolved V genes, and the cause of the others is not known. For V, J and clone size, that table is used; D and trimming come from the DNA. Present in this sample are millions of clones, about 95% of which were seen just once. The top ten clonotypes cover 1.1% of the sample.

The CDR3 sequence holds 12 residues, the cysteine and phenylalanine included. Only the CDR3 region is kept as DNA, spanning 36 bases read in frame from base 1. Looking up the germline V gene (reference sequence) yields CDR1 PRHDT and CDR2 FYEKMQ. The junction shows trimming of 7 bases on V and 8 bases on J, plus 14 bases between the germline ends. CD8 naive samples were obtained by positive selection for CCR7 among CD45RO-negative cells, yielding a CD45RA+CCR7+ population from which TemRA cells were excluded. The donors were healthy, HIV-negative adults who had no recently reported acute infections or vaccinations. All donors were Caucasian adults living in Nashville, Tennessee, USA. Blood was collected by leukapheresis, and PBMCs were isolated by Ficoll-Histopaque density gradient centrifugation and then cryopreserved in liquid nitrogen vapor phase. Analytical flow cytometry was used to check the purity and quantity of each magnetically sorted T cell population. Each sorted fraction had its genomic DNA isolated and then quantified by UV absorbance on a Nanodrop 2000c.

Worth noting for this clone: Its antigen is unknown. Base qualities were left out, and no much larger clone turns up one base away.

The TCR originated in a man between 18 and 35 years old in good health. This sequence uses TRBV13 and TRBJ1-2; the D segment could be TRBD1, given 5 matching bases. The specimen was naive CD8+ T cells sorted from blood. The meaning of the sample's cell subset or site label: CD45RA+CCR7+. Here is the DNA: TGTGCCAGCACCGGCCCGGGGGAAGGCTACACCTTC. This sequence encodes CASTGPGEGYTF.